This T cell receptor (beta chain) was sequenced for a study of T cells in narcolepsy. Study conclusions and caveats: Healthy controls reportedly lacked the autoreactive clonotypes serially found in patients' blood. Some memory CD4+ repertoires had no autoreactive clone sequences.

This CDR3 spans 13 amino acids. After removal of 5 bases from V and 2 bases from J, the junction contained 1 base not matched to a gene. Germline CDR1 reads SGHTA; CDR2 reads FQGTGA. The protocol was immunoSEQ multiplex PCR, while the TCRdb copy is restricted to in-frame clones and leaves out a portion. The table records around 25,000 clones, roughly 86% of them present only once. As to this clone: Its antigen is unknown.

The chain is built from TRBV7-3 and TRBJ2-5; 8 bases align to TRBD1. The sequencing input was memory (CD45RA-) CD4+ T cells from blood. This receptor was taken from a human donor in good health. The CDR3 DNA is TGTGCCAGCAGCCGGACAGGGCAAGAGACCCAGTACTTC. It is translated as CASSRTGQETQYF.